These 27 T cell receptor beta chains were all obtained from the same sample, sequenced in a study of cytomegalovirus exposure and HLA in healthy donors. PCR employed 60 Vbeta and 13 Jbeta primers. Profiled with immunoSEQ multiplex PCR; TCRdb holds only in-frame clones, not every one. The table includes 79,000 or so clones, 79% detected once. Sequencing was performed on PBMCs. These receptors were obtained from a woman in her forties in good health and CMV-seropositive.

This chain uses TRBV30 with TRBJ2-2, with D tentatively TRBD2 (6 bases). Germline V gene data show CDR1 as GTSNPN and CDR2 as SVGIG (reference sequence). V was clipped by 3 bases and J by 5 bases, with 13 bases between them. CDR3 length: 14 amino acids. CDR3 nucleotide sequence: TGTGCCTGGAGCGGAGGGGTGACTACCGGGGAGCTGTTTTTT. It is translated as CAWSGGVTTGELFF.

The V call is TRBV6-5, the J call TRBJ2-1; D might be TRBD2 (6 bases). There are 15 residues in the CDR3. CDR1 MNHEY and CDR2 SVGAGI come from the germline V gene. V lost 6 bases to trimming and J lost 2 bases, with 14 bases between them. Here the CDR3 reads CASSTSGRTYNEQFF. CDR3 sequence (DNA): TGTGCCAGCAGCACAAGCGGGCGGACCTACAATGAGCAGTTCTTC.

This chain uses TRBV4-1 with TRBJ2-7; TRBD1 aligns across 7 bases. The CDR3 loop spans 16 amino acids. Germline-derived CDR1 and CDR2 are MGHRA and YSYEKL. V trimming: 0 bases; J trimming: 3 bases; junction bases outside the gene matches: 8. CDR3 coding DNA: TGCGCCAGCAGCCAAGATCTGACAGGGTCTTACTACGAGCAGTACTTC. This translates into CASSQDLTGSYYEQYF.

The chain combines TRBV2 with TRBJ2-5; 13 positions match TRBD2. Unmatched junction bases numbered 4, after V lost 7 bases and J lost 2 bases. Germline assignment: CDR1 SNHLY and CDR2 FYNNEI. The CDR3 extends over 15 amino acids. CDR3 region: CASKKLAGGQETQYF. The DNA for the CDR3 is TGTGCCAGCAAAAAACTAGCGGGGGGGCAAGAGACCCAGTACTTC. The full variable domain, completed using reference TRBV2 and TRBJ2-5, is EPEVTQTPSHQVTQMGQEVILRCVPISNHLYFYWYRQILGQKVEFLVSFYNNEISEKSEIFDDQFSVERPDGSNFTLKIRSTKLEDSAMYFCASKKLAGGQETQYFGPGTRLLVL.

The chain combines TRBV9 with TRBJ2-2, with 7 bases fitting TRBD2. CDR3 length equals 16 residues. Trimming at V came to 0 bases and at J to 2 bases, leaving 4 bases not matched to a gene. Germline CDR1 SGDLS, CDR2 YYNGEE. CDR3 residues: CASSVDGLVNTGELFF. For the CDR3, the DNA is TGTGCCAGCAGCGTAGACGGACTAGTTAACACCGGGGAGCTGTTTTTT.

The chain uses TRBV6-5 and TRBJ2-7; 7 bases align to TRBD2. CDR1 and CDR2 from the germline V gene are MNHEY and SVGAGI. The CDR3 consists of 13 residues. V was clipped by 2 bases and J by 5 bases; unmatched bases: 3. The CDR3, as DNA: TGTGCCAGCAGTTACGAGCGGGACCACGAGCAGTACTTC. Translating it yields CASSYERDHEQYF.

The genes are TRBV28 and TRBJ1-5, with D maybe TRBD1 (5 bases). V was clipped by 2 bases and J by 0 bases, with 8 bases between them. CDR1 MDHEN and CDR2 SYDVKM come from the germline V gene. The length of the CDR3 is 15 residues. CDR3 region: CASSLAGVSNQPQHF. In nucleotides, the CDR3 is TGTGCCAGCAGTTTAGCGGGGGTTAGCAATCAGCCCCAGCATTTT.

V usage is TRBV6-6 and J usage is TRBJ1-2; maybe TRBD1 (5 bases). Germline lookup yields CDR1 MNHNY and CDR2 SVGAGI (reference sequence). The CDR3 is 12 residues long. V lost 9 bases, J lost 1 base, and 9 bases lay in between. The CDR3 region is CASLGGNYGYTF. DNA for the CDR3: TGTGCCAGTCTGGGGGGTAACTATGGCTACACCTTC.

The genes are TRBV7-9 and TRBJ2-3; D call uncertain. Trimming took 1 base from V and 0 from J, leaving 5 bases between them. This CDR3 has 14 amino acids. The germline V gene has CDR1 SEHNR and CDR2 FQNEAQ (reference sequence). The CDR3: CASSLERSTDTQYF. The CDR3 region has the DNA TGTGCCAGCAGCTTAGAGCGTAGCACAGATACGCAGTATTTT.

The genes are TRBV28 and TRBJ1-1, with D maybe TRBD1 (5 bases). CDR3 length equals 16 residues. V was clipped by 3 bases and J by 1 base, with 15 bases between them. Germline loops: CDR1 MDHEN, CDR2 SYDVKM. Written as DNA, the CDR3 is TGTGCCAGCAGTTTTCTGACGACAGTAAAGAACACTGAAGCTTTCTTT. Protein: CASSFLTTVKNTEAFF. The full variable domain, with the rest looked up from reference TRBV28 and TRBJ1-1, is DVKVTQSSRYLVKRTGEKVFLECVQDMDHENMFWYRQDPGLGLRLIYFSYDVKMKEKGDIPEGYSVSREKKERFSLILESASTNQTSMYLCASSFLTTVKNTEAFFGQGTRLTVV.

This chain connects TRBV10-3 to TRBJ2-1, with 10 bases that match TRBD2. The V segment lost 7 bases and the J segment 8 bases; nucleotides outside the gene matches: 17. The CDR3 has 17 residues. CDR1 ENHRY and CDR2 SYGVKD come from the germline V gene. This chain's CDR3 is CAIMPARGSGGADEQFF. The CDR3 DNA sequence: TGTGCCATCATGCCAGCGAGAGGGAGCGGGGGGGCGGATGAGCAGTTCTTC.

The chain links TRBV5-1 to TRBJ2-7; tentatively, D is TRBD1 (6 bases). This CDR3 comprises 14 residues. V lost 0 bases and J lost 13, with 20 bases in between. CDR1 is SGHRS, CDR2 YFSETQ, per germline. CDR3 sequence (DNA): TGCGCCAGCAGCTTGGAGCGAGGGGGAATGGTTAAATACTTC. It yields the protein CASSLERGGMVKYF.

The chain combines TRBV6-5 with TRBJ2-1, with 10 bases fitting TRBD1. The CDR3 spans 16 residues. Trimming cost V 0 bases and J 10 bases; bases outside gene matches: 9. From germline, CDR1 is MNHEY and CDR2 SVGAGI. The CDR3 coding sequence is TGTGCCAGCAGTTACTCCGGACAGGGGGGAAAGGGAGAGCAGTTCTTC. Translated, it gives CASSYSGQGGKGEQFF.

The CDR3 loop is CAWSRGPTGGLINQPQHF. CDR3 in DNA: TGTGCCTGGAGCCGGGGACCGACAGGGGGGCTGATCAATCAGCCCCAGCATTTT. The rearrangement joins TRBV30 to TRBJ1-5, with TRBD1 matching 9 bases. The CDR3 runs 18 residues. V shed 3 bases and J 3 bases; nucleotides not matched to a gene: 15. In germline, CDR1 is GTSNPN, CDR2 SVGIG (reference sequence).

V is TRBV2 and J is TRBJ2-7; 12 bases are shared with TRBD2. The J segment lost 3 bases and the V segment lost 6 bases, leaving 0 bases of the junction unmatched. Germline V lookup: CDR1 SNHLY, CDR2 FYNNEI. The CDR3 is 13 amino acids. The CDR3 sequence is CASRLAGGYEQYF. The CDR3 region has the DNA TGTGCCAGCAGACTAGCGGGAGGCTACGAGCAGTACTTC.

This rearrangement joins TRBV5-1 to TRBJ2-1; TRBD2 matches at 10 bases. The CDR3 runs to 15 residues. The J segment lost 15 bases and the V segment lost 0 bases, leaving 12 bases of the junction unmatched. CDR1 is SGHRS and CDR2 is YFSETQ in the germline V gene. CDR3 amino acids: CASSLDLAGGLDPFF. Here the CDR3 DNA reads TGCGCCAGCAGCTTGGATTTAGCGGGGGGACTGGACCCGTTCTTC.

The chain employs TRBV6-1 and TRBJ2-7; the match to TRBD2 covers 7 bases. This CDR3 is built from 14 residues. The germline gives CDR1 MNHNS, CDR2 SASEGT. J was trimmed by 4 bases and V by 7 bases; bases with no gene match: 10. CDR3 sequence reads: CASNQGGSRYEQYF. The CDR3 DNA sequence: TGTGCCAGCAACCAAGGCGGGAGTAGGTACGAGCAGTACTTC.

Here the CDR3 DNA reads TGTGCCAGCAGCCTGGCACTAGCGGGAGGGTATGGCGGGGAGCTGTTTTTT. Protein: CASSLALAGGYGGELFF. V and J are TRBV4-2 and TRBJ2-2; 13 nucleotides agree with TRBD2. The CDR3 extends over 17 amino acids. The J segment lost 7 bases and the V segment lost 4 bases, leaving 9 bases of the junction unmatched. The germline CDR1 and CDR2 sequences are LGHNA and YNFKEQ.

The rearrangement uses TRBV27 and TRBJ2-7; 9 nucleotides align to TRBD2. The CDR3 loop spans 15 amino acids. V lost 4 bases to trimming and J lost 3 bases; unmatched junction nucleotides: 7. Germline V lookup: CDR1 MNHEY, CDR2 SMNVEV (reference sequence). CDR3 nucleotides: TGTGCCAGCAGTTGGGGTATAGCGGGAGTCTACGAGCAGTACTTC. This translates into CASSWGIAGVYEQYF.

The chain has TRBV5-5 and TRBJ1-5; the match to TRBD1 covers 7 bases. Germline trimming cut 1 base from V and 5 bases from J; bases unmatched to any gene: 9. Germline V gene sequence: CDR1 SGHKS, CDR2 YYEKEE (reference sequence). This CDR3 has 16 residues. The CDR3, as DNA: TGTGCCAGCAGCTTGTCCCTAACAGGGGCCGATCAGCCCCAGCATTTT. It encodes CASSLSLTGADQPQHF.

This chain joins TRBV7-6 and TRBJ2-1, with 12 bases lining up with TRBD2. CDR3 size: 15 residues. Per germline, CDR1 SGHVS and CDR2 FNYEAQ. V lost 3 bases, J lost 6 bases, and 3 bases stayed unmatched. The DNA of the CDR3 is TGTGCCAGCAGCTTGGGACTAGCGGGTATCAATGAGCAGTTCTTC. Amino acid sequence: CASSLGLAGINEQFF. Using reference TRBV7-6 and TRBJ2-1 for the parts outside the CDR3, the full variable domain is GAGVSQSPRYKVTKRGQDVALRCDPISGHVSLYWYRQALGQGPEFLTYFNYEAQQDKSGLPNDRFSAERPEGSISTLTIQRTEQRDSAMYRCASSLGLAGINEQFFGPGTRLTVL.

This clone was seen a handful of times. J is TRBJ1-4 and V is TRBV6-5; D remains unclear. The V and J ends lost 7 bases and 2 bases respectively, with 11 bases between them. Germline CDR1 reads MNHEY; CDR2 reads SVGAGI. This CDR3 comprises 14 residues. The CDR3 is CASKPGLTNEKLFF. CDR3 DNA: TGTGCCAGCAAGCCGGGTCTCACTAATGAAAAACTGTTTTTT.

The genes are TRBV5-1 and TRBJ2-4; D gene uncertain. The V gene's germline CDR1 is SGHRS and CDR2 YFSETQ. This CDR3 spans 14 amino acids. Trimming stripped 4 bases from V and 2 bases from J, with 10 bases between. Here the CDR3 reads CASSPGATKNIQYF. CDR3 nucleotide sequence: TGCGCCAGCAGCCCTGGAGCGACCAAAAACATTCAGTACTTC.

The chain uses TRBV7-9 and TRBJ2-6; maybe TRBD2 (6 bases). Germline CDR1 SEHNR, CDR2 FQNEAQ (reference sequence). V lost 5 bases and J 2 bases, leaving 10 bases between the germline ends. The CDR3 contains 15 residues. CDR3 loop: CASSGGVAGANVLTF. Here the CDR3 DNA reads TGTGCCAGCAGCGGAGGGGTTGCTGGGGCCAACGTCCTGACTTTC. Full variable domain (outside the CDR3, taken from reference TRBV7-9 and TRBJ2-6): DTGVSQNPRHKITKRGQNVTFRCDPISEHNRLYWYRQTLGQGPEFLTYFQNEAQLEKSRLLSDRFSAERPKGSFSTLEIQRTEQGDSAMYLCASSGGVAGANVLTFGAGSRLTVL.

J is TRBJ2-1 and V is TRBV4-1, with 9 bases aligning to TRBD1. The germline gives CDR1 MGHRA, CDR2 YSYEKL. Losses at the gene ends were 0 bases for V and 3 bases for J; bases not matched to a gene: 0. The CDR3 spans 15 residues. CDR3 in amino acids: CASSQEGQGYNEQFF. CDR3 nucleotides: TGCGCCAGCAGCCAAGAGGGACAGGGCTACAATGAGCAGTTCTTC.

The chain recombines TRBV6-6 with TRBJ2-7; the match to TRBD2 covers 9 bases. The CDR3 spans 13 residues. Trimming at V came to 7 bases and at J to 4 bases, leaving 5 bases not matched to a gene. From germline, CDR1 is MNHNY and CDR2 SVGAGI (reference sequence). CDR3 sequence reads: CASMLAGPYEQYF. The CDR3 nucleotides are TGTGCCAGCATGCTAGCGGGGCCTTACGAGCAGTACTTC.

This rearrangement joins TRBV27 to TRBJ2-7; 7 nucleotides agree with TRBD2. J lost 1 base, V lost 6 bases, and 12 bases had no gene match. CDR3 length: 16 residues. Per the germline V gene, CDR1 is MNHEY and CDR2 is SMNVEV (reference sequence). DNA for the CDR3: TGTGCCAGCAGGTCTCTCGGGCTAGCGGATTCCTACGAGCAGTACTTC. This gives the protein CASRSLGLADSYEQYF.